This TCR beta chain is from a study of shared T cell receptors in the human thymus. Assay: immunoSEQ multiplex PCR; the TCRdb copy retains only in-frame clones and omits some. The data contain about 380,000 clones, approximately 95% of them singletons. The CDR3 consists of 15 residues. The V and J ends lost 1 base and 2 bases respectively, with 9 bases between them. Germline CDR1 is LGHNA and CDR2 is YNFKEQ. The sample was thymocytes. The gene calls are TRBV4-2 and TRBJ1-5; the D is unclear. This receptor was obtained from a human donor. The CDR3, as DNA: TGTGCCAGCAGCCAAGCTGAGCAGGGCAATCAGCCCCAGCATTTT. It specifies CASSQAEQGNQPQHF.